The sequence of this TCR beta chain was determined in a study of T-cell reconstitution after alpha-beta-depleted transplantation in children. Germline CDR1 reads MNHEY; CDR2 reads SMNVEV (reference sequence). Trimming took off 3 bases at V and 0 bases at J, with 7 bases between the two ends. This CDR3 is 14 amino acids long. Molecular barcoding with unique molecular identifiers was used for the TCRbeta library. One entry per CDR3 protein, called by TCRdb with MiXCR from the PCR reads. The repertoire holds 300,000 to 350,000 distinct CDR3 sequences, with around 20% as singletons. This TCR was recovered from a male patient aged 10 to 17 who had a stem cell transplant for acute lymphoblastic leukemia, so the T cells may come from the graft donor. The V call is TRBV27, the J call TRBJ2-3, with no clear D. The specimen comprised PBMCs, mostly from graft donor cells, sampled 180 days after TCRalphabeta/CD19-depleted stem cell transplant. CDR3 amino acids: CASSFFRSTDTQYF. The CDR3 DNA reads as TGTGCCAGCAGTTTTTTCCGGAGCACAGATACGCAGTATTTT.